This T cell receptor beta chain appears in the sequencing data of a study of T cell responses to AZD1222 COVID-19 vaccine. The CDR3 sequence is 15 residues long. Germline V gene data show CDR1 as SGHRS and CDR2 as YFSETQ. V shed 6 bases and J 0 bases; nucleotides not matched to a gene: 6. TCRdb's table, derived via immunoSEQ multiplex PCR, lists solely in-frame clones and lacks some. The sample records 130,000 to 150,000 clones, about 93% being singletons. The TCR originated in an adult in good health. The chain employs TRBV5-1 and TRBJ2-1, with 7 positions matching TRBD1. The input for sequencing was peripheral blood, taken on day 0 of AZD1222 vaccination. CDR3 amino acids: CASKRQGNSYNEQFF. The CDR3 DNA sequence: TGCGCCAGCAAAAGACAGGGTAACTCCTACAATGAGCAGTTCTTC.